A selection of T cell receptor beta chains follows, all from one sample in a study of shared clonotypes between healthy human individuals. Generated by immunoSEQ multiplex PCR, the TCRdb table keeps only in-frame clones and is missing some. The profile shows 2 million to 2.5 million clones, more than 85% of them singletons. Source material: naive CD4+ T cells from PBMCs. The receptors here all came from a man aged 18 to 30 in good health. Some clones in this sample may be carry-over from other donors' samples. The CDR3 runs from the conserved cysteine through the conserved F or W. D genes are given only for firm matches. Size is omitted from some rows. Given values are once, few, many or a class for expanded clones.

TRBV4-1	TRBJ2-3	-	once	CASSHPMGADTQYF	TGCGCCAGCAGCCACCCCATGGGCGCAGATACGCAGTATTTT
TRBV11-2	TRBJ2-3	TRBD2	-	CASSAKLAGAVTDTQYF	TGTGCCAGCAGCGCGAAACTAGCGGGTGCCGTCACAGATACGCAGTATTTT
TRBV4-1	TRBJ2-1	TRBD2	-	CASSQGEGRSYNEQFF	TGCGCCAGCAGCCAAGGGGAGGGAAGGAGTTACAATGAGCAGTTCTTC
TRBV23-1	TRBJ2-7	-	-	CASSQDRCYYEQYF	TGCGCCAGCAGTCAAGACAGATGTTACTACGAGCAGTACTTC
TRBV7-9	TRBJ2-5	-	-	CASSLAPNGETQYF	TGTGCCAGCAGCTTAGCGCCCAATGGGGAGACCCAGTACTTC
TRBV27	TRBJ2-1	TRBD2	-	CASSRLAWRNEQFF	TGTGCCAGCAGTCGACTAGCCTGGCGAAATGAGCAGTTCTTC
TRBV19	TRBJ1-5	-	once	CASSGSGNQPQHF	TGTGCCAGTTCAGGGTCAGGCAATCAGCCCCAGCATTTT
TRBV27	TRBJ1-5	-	-	CASIPPRKTHSNQPQHF	TGTGCCAGCATCCCCCCCCGGAAGACACATAGCAATCAGCCCCAGCATTTT
TRBV5-1	TRBJ2-4	TRBD1	-	CASSLGTGSNIQYF	TGCGCCAGCAGCTTGGGGACAGGGTCAAACATTCAGTACTTC
TRBV7-8	TRBJ1-2	TRBD1	once	CASSSRQGVSGYTF	TGTGCCAGCAGCTCCCGACAGGGGGTCAGTGGCTACACCTTC
TRBV6-4	TRBJ2-1	TRBD2	-	CASSRELAGYNEQFF	TGTGCCAGCAGTCGGGAGCTAGCGGGATACAATGAGCAGTTCTTC
TRBV5-5	TRBJ1-1	-	-	CASSLVGWGTEAFF	TGTGCCAGCAGCTTGGTCGGTTGGGGCACTGAAGCTTTCTTT
TRBV28	TRBJ2-7	-	-	CASSLSPPRVYEQYF	TGTGCCAGCAGTTTAAGTCCCCCCCGGGTCTACGAGCAGTACTTC
TRBV5-1	TRBJ2-1	TRBD2	few	CASSFSGTYNEQFF	TGCGCCAGCAGCTTTAGCGGGACCTACAATGAGCAGTTCTTC
TRBV7-2	TRBJ1-5	-	-	CASSNSNQPQHF	TGTGCCAGCAGTAATAGCAATCAGCCCCAGCATTTT
TRBV29-1	TRBJ1-1	-	few	CSVFSGANTEAFF	TGCAGCGTTTTCTCAGGGGCGAACACTGAAGCTTTCTTT
TRBV29-1	TRBJ2-7	-	-	CSVVGLGRDVNYEQYF	TGCAGCGTTGTTGGTCTGGGTCGGGACGTCAACTACGAGCAGTACTTC
TRBV9	TRBJ2-3	-	once	CASSVGQGQGDTQYF	TGTGCCAGCAGCGTAGGGCAGGGTCAAGGGGATACGCAGTATTTT
TRBV5-1	TRBJ1-2	-	-	CASSLGSPLGNGYTF	TGCGCCAGCAGCTTGGGGTCCCCCTTGGGGAATGGCTACACCTTC
TRBV15	TRBJ2-1	TRBD2	once	CATSRDLGLASNEQFF	TGTGCCACCAGCAGAGATTTGGGACTAGCGTCCAATGAGCAGTTCTTC
TRBV6-1	TRBJ2-7	-	-	CASSEGLNWGYYEQYF	TGTGCCAGCAGTGAAGGTCTAAACTGGGGTTACTACGAGCAGTACTTC
TRBV15	TRBJ1-1	-	-	CATSRDGGSGWEAFF	TGTGCCACCAGCAGAGATGGGGGCTCGGGGTGGGAAGCTTTCTTT
TRBV29-1	TRBJ2-2	TRBD2	-	CSVGSSGNTGELFF	TGCAGCGTTGGGTCTAGCGGGAACACCGGGGAGCTGTTTTTT
TRBV28	TRBJ2-2	-	-	CASRKSNTGELFF	TGTGCCAGCAGGAAATCGAACACCGGGGAGCTGTTTTTT
TRBV11-2	TRBJ2-5	-	-	CASSTKTETQYF	TGTGCCAGCAGCACTAAAACAGAGACCCAGTACTTC
TRBV15	TRBJ1-4	-	-	CATSRDGLEKLFF	TGTGCCACCAGCAGAGATGGGCTTGAAAAACTGTTTTTT
TRBV28	TRBJ2-5	TRBD2	once	CASSTSGKRQTQYF	TGTGCCAGCAGCACTAGCGGGAAGAGGCAGACCCAGTACTTC
TRBV7-2	TRBJ2-1	-	-	CASSRDRVSYNEQFF	TGTGCCAGCAGCCGCGACCGGGTTTCCTACAATGAGCAGTTCTTC
TRBV20-1	TRBJ2-5	TRBD2	-	CSGGRGETQYF	TGCAGTGGGGGGAGGGGAGAGACCCAGTACTTC
TRBV2	TRBJ1-1	TRBD1	-	CASRGQGAVNTEAFF	TGTGCCAGCAGGGGACAGGGGGCGGTTAACACTGAAGCTTTCTTT
TRBV4-3	TRBJ2-7	TRBD1	-	CAGSRKTGYEQYF	TGCGCCGGCAGCCGAAAGACAGGGTACGAGCAGTACTTC
TRBV13	TRBJ2-2	-	-	CASTRNTGELFF	TGTGCCAGCACCCGGAACACCGGGGAGCTGTTTTTT
TRBV4-1	TRBJ1-5	-	-	CASSQDRNLEGQPQHF	TGCGCCAGCAGCCAAGATCGGAACCTGGAGGGTCAGCCCCAGCATTTT
TRBV18	TRBJ1-5	TRBD1	few	CASSLGQGVLNQPQHF	TGTGCCAGCTCCTTGGGACAGGGGGTTTTAAATCAGCCCCAGCATTTT
TRBV18	TRBJ1-5	-	-	CASSPPSVFQPQHF	TGTGCCAGCTCACCACCGTCAGTGTTTCAGCCCCAGCATTTT
TRBV27	TRBJ2-1	TRBD2	once	CASSPSGAGGYNEQFF	TGTGCCAGCAGTCCATCGGGCGCGGGAGGGTACAATGAGCAGTTCTTC
TRBV28	TRBJ1-5	-	-	CASSLNGGGSQPQHF	TGTGCCAGCAGTTTAAACGGGGGGGGAAGTCAGCCCCAGCATTTT
TRBV27	TRBJ2-7	TRBD1	-	CASSLTGGPGEQYF	TGTGCCAGCAGTTTGACAGGGGGTCCTGGAGAGCAGTACTTC
TRBV7-9	TRBJ1-2	-	once	CASSLEGNYGYTF	TGTGCCAGCAGCTTGGAAGGGAACTATGGCTACACCTTC
TRBV29-1	TRBJ2-5	TRBD2	-	CSVEGGREFQETQYF	TGCAGCGTTGAAGGTGGGCGGGAGTTCCAAGAGACCCAGTACTTC
TRBV28	TRBJ1-5	-	-	CASSYWRGTVEQPQHF	TGTGCCAGCAGTTATTGGCGGGGGACGGTTGAGCAGCCCCAGCATTTT
TRBV29-1	TRBJ2-7	TRBD1	-	CSVTFRDRGPYEQYF	TGCAGCGTTACATTTCGGGACAGGGGCCCCTACGAGCAGTACTTC
TRBV7-8	TRBJ1-5	-	-	CASSLVQGGNQPQHF	TGTGCCAGCAGCTTGGTACAGGGTGGCAATCAGCCCCAGCATTTT
TRBV19	TRBJ2-6	-	-	CASRTYRANVLTF	TGTGCCAGTAGGACGTATCGAGCCAACGTCCTGACTTTC
TRBV29-1	TRBJ2-5	TRBD2	once	CSDGTTYGETQYF	TGCAGCGACGGGACTACTTATGGGGAGACCCAGTACTTC
TRBV19	TRBJ1-2	-	-	CASSIPGIGGYTF	TGTGCCAGTAGTATTCCCGGGATCGGAGGCTACACCTTC
TRBV5-5	TRBJ2-7	-	-	CASSEGPLFPYEQYF	TGTGCCAGCAGCGAAGGACCCCTATTCCCCTACGAGCAGTACTTC
TRBV28	TRBJ2-7	-	-	CASSLPQGWGVYEQYF	TGTGCCAGCAGTTTACCCCAGGGGTGGGGAGTCTACGAGCAGTACTTC
TRBV5-4	TRBJ2-3	-	-	CASSLPGTNTDTQYF	TGTGCCAGCAGCTTACCTGGGACAAACACAGATACGCAGTATTTT
TRBV9	TRBJ1-2	-	-	CASSVGAAPNYGYTF	TGTGCCAGCAGCGTAGGGGCAGCCCCTAACTATGGCTACACCTTC
TRBV11-2	TRBJ2-1	TRBD1	-	CASSSPGTGDNEQFF	TGTGCCAGCAGCTCCCCCGGGACAGGGGACAATGAGCAGTTCTTC
TRBV5-1	TRBJ2-1	TRBD2	-	CASSLPGLAGSYNEQFF	TGCGCCAGCAGCTTGCCCGGACTAGCGGGGTCCTACAATGAGCAGTTCTTC
TRBV28	TRBJ2-3	-	-	CASSLAPTVGFYADTQYF	TGTGCCAGCAGTTTAGCCCCTACCGTCGGCTTCTACGCAGATACGCAGTATTTT
TRBV4-2	TRBJ2-1	TRBD2	-	CASSQVLAEETEQFF	TGTGCCAGCAGCCAAGTACTAGCGGAGGAGACTGAGCAGTTCTTC
TRBV29-1	TRBJ2-2	-	once	CSVAGKNTGELFF	TGCAGCGTTGCAGGGAAGAACACCGGGGAGCTGTTTTTT
TRBV29-1	TRBJ2-5	-	once	CSLIRGEETQYF	TGCAGCCTTATCAGGGGGGAAGAGACCCAGTACTTC
TRBV5-5	TRBJ1-1	-	-	CASRVGIMNTEAFF	TGTGCCAGCAGGGTCGGAATAATGAACACTGAAGCTTTCTTT
TRBV5-6	TRBJ2-5	-	-	CASSFPTPGQETQYF	TGTGCCAGCAGCTTCCCGACCCCGGGGCAAGAGACCCAGTACTTC
TRBV7-9	TRBJ2-3	-	-	CASRSSGTDTQYF	TGTGCCAGCAGATCCTCCGGCACAGATACGCAGTATTTT
TRBV7-3	TRBJ2-2	-	-	CASSLASSNTGELFF	TGTGCCAGCAGCTTAGCGTCTAGTAACACCGGGGAGCTGTTTTTT